What follows are 7 T cell receptor beta chains derived from one specimen sequenced in a study of early T cells in non-severe SARS-CoV-2 infection. TCRdb reprocessed the 5' RACE reads via MiXCR and lists one record per CDR3 protein. The sample holds some 71,000 distinct CDR3 sequences, around 15% seen once. Sample: whole blood. The source of these receptors is an adult who was a healthcare worker with PCR-confirmed SARS-CoV-2 infection or an uninfected control (not recorded which).

The CDR3 loop reads CASSRSGGYNEQFF. In DNA form, the CDR3 reads TGTGCCAGCAGCCGTTCAGGGGGCTACAATGAGCAGTTCTTC. The chain joins TRBV3-1 to TRBJ2-1, with TRBD1 identical over 7 bases. Germline lookup yields CDR1 LGHDT and CDR2 YNNKEL (reference sequence). V lost 4 bases, J lost 3 bases, and 3 bases stayed unmatched. The CDR3 extends over 14 amino acids.

This clonotype was counted only a few times. The rearrangement uses TRBV3-1 and TRBJ1-1; no definite D call. The CDR3 has 13 amino acids. V shed 1 base and J shed 8 bases, with 11 bases lying between them. Germline V lookup: CDR1 LGHDT, CDR2 YNNKEL (reference sequence). The CDR3 loop reads CASSQGRLREAFF. The CDR3 DNA is TGTGCCAGCAGCCAAGGAAGGTTAAGGGAAGCTTTCTTT.

Many counts were recorded for this clonotype. The chain couples TRBV6-4 to TRBJ2-3; D is unresolved. CDR3 length equals 14 residues. Trimming cost V 0 bases and J 4 bases, with 8 bases left between them. CDR1 and CDR2 (germline): MRHNA, SNTAGT. The CDR3 sequence is CASSDSQHADTQYF. The CDR3 nucleotides are TGTGCCAGCAGTGACTCTCAACATGCAGATACGCAGTATTTT.

This clonotype came up many times. The chain combines TRBV4-2 with TRBJ2-1; a weak D match, TRBD2 (6 bases). This CDR3 has 16 amino acids. The V end was cut by 1 base, the J end by 2 bases, with 12 bases between. Germline-derived CDR1 and CDR2 are LGHNA and YNFKEQ. DNA of the CDR3: TGTGCCAGCAGCCAAGTTCCTAGCGTCACCTACAATGAGCAGTTCTTC. Translating gives CASSQVPSVTYNEQFF.

This clonotype occurred many times. J is TRBJ1-1 and V is TRBV27, with unresolved D. Looked up from germline, CDR1 is MNHEY and CDR2 is SMNVEV (reference sequence). The CDR3 runs 15 residues. V was shortened by 3 bases and J by 5 bases, with 16 bases between the two germline ends. CDR3 in amino acids: CASSLAVNVGTEAFF. CDR3 nucleotide sequence: TGTGCCAGCAGTTTGGCAGTAAACGTAGGGACTGAAGCTTTCTTT.

The chain uses TRBV18 and TRBJ1-6; TRBD1 matches at 8 bases. The CDR3 is 16 residues long. Germline V gives CDR1 KGHSH, CDR2 LQKENI. V gave up 3 bases and J gave up 5 bases; unmatched junction bases: 6. The CDR3 sequence: CASSPNRQGNNSPLHF. The DNA of the CDR3 is TGTGCCAGCTCACCTAACCGACAGGGGAATAATTCACCCCTCCACTTT.

The V call is TRBV4-2, the J call TRBJ1-4, with 7 bases that match TRBD1. V gave up 1 base and J gave up 6 bases; unmatched junction bases: 2. CDR3 size: 14 residues. From germline, CDR1 is LGHNA and CDR2 YNFKEQ. CDR3 in DNA: TGTGCCAGCAGCCAAGTGGGGACAGATGAAAAACTGTTTTTT. Translated: CASSQVGTDEKLFF.